This TCR beta chain was sequenced for a study of CXCR3-negative and CXCR3-positive naive CD8 T cells. Whole-study context: Some 150 million TRB reads were obtained in total, which works out to about 1.5 +/- 0.3 million per library.

It was by 5' RACE with UMI labels that the TRB cDNA libraries were prepared. TCRdb reprocessed the 5' RACE reads and stores each CDR3 protein as one record, lacking DNA. Its listing shows 45,000 to 55,000 distinct CDR3 sequences. CDR1 is SGHDT, CDR2 YYEEEE, per germline. CDR3 length equals 15 residues. The J gene is TRBJ2-7, the V gene TRBV5-6. Sequencing used memory CD8+ T cells from blood. The receptor was derived from a human donor in good health. Some clones in this sample may be carry-over from other donors' samples. CDR3 sequence reads: CASSGVPGGPYEQYF.